The 17 T cell receptor beta chains presented below share a single source sample, sequenced in a study of blood T cells in healthy people across ages. For the second PCR, which ran for about 7 to 11 cycles, a sample-barcoded 5' primer and a J-beta primer mix were used. TCRdb analysed the 5' RACE reads with MiXCR anew, one entry per CDR3 protein. Found here are about 930,000 distinct CDR3 sequences, almost 30% of them singletons; the top ten hold about 10%. The sample was also reused in another study, on T cells of mothers and their children.

Sequenced input: blood. The receptors stem from a middle-aged woman in good health.

This chain links TRBV24-1 with TRBJ2-2, with a possible D match to TRBD1 (6 bases). CDR3 size: 13 residues. The V end was cut by 6 bases, the J end by 6 bases, with 10 bases between. Germline CDR1 is KGHDR and CDR2 is SFDVKD. CDR3 DNA: TGTGCCACCAGTCCACAGGGATCCGGGGAGCTGTTTTTT. Translating gives CATSPQGSGELFF.

This chain uses TRBV6-2 or TRBV6-3 with TRBJ2-7; D is unclear. V shed 2 bases and J shed 3 bases, with 8 bases lying between them. The CDR3 is 13 residues long. Germline CDR1 MNHEY, CDR2 SVGEGT. This CDR3 reads CASSYLRRYEQYF. The CDR3 nucleotides read TGTGCCAGCAGTTACCTACGGCGCTACGAGCAGTACTTC.

This clonotype was recorded a few times. This sequence joins TRBV28 and TRBJ1-5; D gene unclear. The germline V gene encodes CDR1 MDHEN and CDR2 SYDVKM. V was clipped by 5 bases and J by 4 bases, with 6 bases between them. The CDR3 runs to 12 residues. The CDR3 DNA follows: TGTGCCAGCAGTGAAGTTAATCAGCCCCAGCATTTT. Translated: CASSEVNQPQHF. Using reference TRBV28 and TRBJ1-5 for the parts outside the CDR3, the full variable domain is DVKVTQSSRYLVKRTGEKVFLECVQDMDHENMFWYRQDPGLGLRLIYFSYDVKMKEKGDIPEGYSVSREKKERFSLILESASTNQTSMYLCASSEVNQPQHFGDGTRLSIL.

The rearrangement uses TRBV13 and TRBJ2-7; no reliable D call. In germline, CDR1 is PRHDT, CDR2 FYEKMQ (reference sequence). The CDR3 length is 16 residues. With 1 base removed from V and 0 bases from J, the gap between germline ends came to 13 bases. The CDR3 bases are TGTGCCAGCAGCTTAGCTATCAGACGGAGCTCCTACGAGCAGTACTTC. This sequence encodes CASSLAIRRSSYEQYF.

This clonotype was found a few times. V is TRBV20-1 and J is TRBJ1-5; D remains ambiguous. V was shortened by 5 bases and J by 3 bases, with 11 bases between the two germline ends. The CDR3 runs to 13 residues. From germline, CDR1 is DFQATT and CDR2 SNEGSKA (reference sequence). Written as DNA, the CDR3 is TGCAGTGCTTGGGTGGCAGACAATCAGCCCCAGCATTTT. It yields the protein CSAWVADNQPQHF.

The table lists this clonotype with many counts. This sequence joins TRBV20-1 and TRBJ1-2; tentative D call: TRBD1 (5 bases). V was pared by 5 bases and J by 7 bases, with 32 bases between. The CDR3 spans 18 residues. The germline CDR1 and CDR2 sequences are DFQATT and SNEGSKA (reference sequence). The CDR3, as DNA: TGCAGTGCTGAGATATTCGGCCAGGGAAAACGGTTGGGTCCTGGCTACACCTTC. This encodes CSAEIFGQGKRLGPGYTF.

To note about this clonotype: The junction differs from germline at one of its ends, possibly a read error. V and J are TRBV12-3 or TRBV12-4 and TRBJ1-1; D not certain. The CDR3 covers 14 residues. Here the CDR3 reads CAGSAVSPNTEAFF. The CDR3 coding sequence is TGTGCCGGCAGCGCCGTCAGTCCGAACACTGAAGCTTTCTTT.

As regards this clonotype: Its ends do not fully match the called genes, so a read error is possible. The chain is built from TRBV14 and TRBJ2-7; TRBD1 is a possible D gene (5 bases). This CDR3 has 16 amino acids. Looked up from germline, CDR1 is SGHDN and CDR2 is FVKESK. The CDR3 bases are TGTGCCAGCAGCCAAGAGAAGACAGCCAGCGCCTACGGGCAGTACTTC. The encoded protein is CASSQEKTASAYGQYF.

This clonotype was seen ten or more times. The chain couples TRBV28 to TRBJ1-1, with TRBD1 matching 7 bases. CDR3 length: 14 residues. Trimming took 4 bases from V and 1 from J; bases not matched to a gene: 3. Germline V gene lookup returns CDR1 MDHEN and CDR2 SYDVKM. The CDR3 DNA follows: TGTGCCAGCAGTTACAGGGGCGAGAACACTGAAGCTTTCTTT. This gives the protein CASSYRGENTEAFF.

In this sample, this clonotype turned up many times. The chain links TRBV7-2 to TRBJ2-3; unclear D gene. Trimming removed 5 bases at V and 6 bases at J, with 9 bases between. In germline, CDR1 is SGHTA, CDR2 FQGNSA. The CDR3 extends over 12 amino acids. The CDR3 protein is CASSPPADTQYF. The CDR3 DNA sequence: TGTGCCAGCAGCCCACCGGCTGATACGCAGTATTTT.

This clonotype was seen many times. The genes are TRBV20-1 and TRBJ2-5, with D maybe TRBD1 (5 bases). Per germline, CDR1 DFQATT and CDR2 SNEGSKA (reference sequence). The length of the CDR3 is 15 residues. V was shortened by 0 bases and J by 1 base, with 12 bases between the two germline ends. CDR3 protein: CSARDRVRAQETQYF. CDR3 sequence (DNA): TGCAGTGCTAGAGATAGGGTCAGGGCCCAAGAGACCCAGTACTTC.

Worth noting for this clonotype: This clone may be a read error of a much larger clone one base away. V is TRBV5-1 and J is TRBJ1-1; D ambiguous. The length of the CDR3 is 15 residues. Germline-derived CDR1 and CDR2 are SGHRS and YFSETQ. The CDR3 sequence is CASSPPGSLNAEAFF. The DNA of the CDR3 is TGCGCCAGCAGCCCTCCCGGATCTTTGAACGCTGAAGCTTTCTTT.

This clonotype showed up many times. This chain connects TRBV5-5 to TRBJ1-4; 8 positions match TRBD1. The CDR3 sequence is 15 residues long. Germline V lookup: CDR1 SGHKS, CDR2 YYEKEE (reference sequence). Losses at the gene ends were 4 bases for V and 0 bases for J; bases not matched to a gene: 2. The CDR3 coding sequence is TGTGCCAGCAGCACGGGACAGGCAACTAATGAAAAACTGTTTTTT. Its protein product is CASSTGQATNEKLFF.

This clonotype was counted a few times. This chain connects TRBV3-1 to TRBJ1-5, with a possible D match to TRBD1 (6 bases). CDR1 and CDR2 from the germline V gene are LGHDT and YNNKEL (reference sequence). V gave up 1 base and J gave up 2 bases, with 21 bases separating them. The CDR3 extends over 19 amino acids. CDR3 sequence: CASSQGRRSWGAGNQPQHF. In DNA, the CDR3 is TGTGCCAGCAGCCAAGGTAGGAGGTCATGGGGGGCTGGCAATCAGCCCCAGCATTTT.

This sequence joins TRBV15 and TRBJ2-5, with 11 bases matching TRBD1. Trimming at V came to 1 base and at J to 1 base, leaving 2 bases not matched to a gene. The CDR3 length is 16 residues. Germline-derived CDR1 and CDR2 are LNHNV and YYDKDF (reference sequence). The CDR3 here is CATSRGTGGCQETQYF. The CDR3 DNA reads as TGTGCCACCAGCAGAGGGACAGGGGGCTGCCAAGAGACCCAGTACTTC.

This clonotype has just a few counts. The chain employs TRBV19 and TRBJ2-1; TRBD1 might be the D (7 bases). The germline gives CDR1 LNHDA, CDR2 SQIVND (reference sequence). Trimming shortened V by 3 bases and J by 3 bases, and 12 bases separated the two germline ends. The CDR3 covers 15 residues. CDR3 region: CASSIRQGGYNEQFF. The CDR3 coding sequence is TGTGCCAGTAGTATTCGGCAGGGGGGCTACAATGAGCAGTTCTTC.

To note about this clonotype: Since no conserved phenylalanine or tryptophan closes the CDR3, a read error is the likely cause. The V gene is TRBV7-2, the J gene TRBJ2-3; D uncertain. Per germline, CDR1 SGHTA and CDR2 FQGNSA. This CDR3 is 13 amino acids long. The ends were cut back, 1 base at V and 4 bases at J, with 6 bases in the middle. The CDR3 protein is CASSLEAADTQYV. The CDR3 DNA reads as TGTGCCAGCAGCTTAGAGGCCGCAGATACGCAGTATGTT.